This T cell receptor beta chain was sequenced for a study of shared clonotypes between healthy human individuals. Those who donated, Caucasian adults without exception, all lived in Nashville, Tennessee. In germline, CDR1 is GTSNPN, CDR2 SVGIG (reference sequence). This CDR3 spans 13 amino acids. Trimming took 2 bases from V and 6 from J, leaving 13 bases between them. Study-wide points: Memory subsets had estimated richness that was generally smaller than that of naive subsets. Deeper or shallower sequencing was expected to change how clonotypes are shared among donors.

This clone has a handful of counts. Its specificity is not known. Using immunoSEQ multiplex PCR, the repertoire was profiled, and TCRdb retains in-frame clones only, with some absent. This table holds more than 2,000,000 clones, around nine tenths found once. The sequencing input was naive CD4+ T cells sorted from blood. Stated subset: CD45RA+ positively selected. This receptor was identified in a man aged 18 to 30 in good health. The chain has TRBV30 and TRBJ1-1; D is possibly TRBD1 (6 bases). The CDR3 coding sequence is TGTGCCTGGAGTCGCCCGCGGGGGCCTGAAGCTTTCTTT. Its protein is CAWSRPRGPEAFF. Full variable domain (remainder filled in from reference TRBV30 and TRBJ1-1): SQTIHQWPATLVQPVGSPLSLECTVEGTSNPNLYWYRQAAGRGLQLLFYSVGIGQISSEVPQNLSASRPQDRQFILSSKKLLLSDSGFYLCAWSRPRGPEAFFGQGTRLTVV.